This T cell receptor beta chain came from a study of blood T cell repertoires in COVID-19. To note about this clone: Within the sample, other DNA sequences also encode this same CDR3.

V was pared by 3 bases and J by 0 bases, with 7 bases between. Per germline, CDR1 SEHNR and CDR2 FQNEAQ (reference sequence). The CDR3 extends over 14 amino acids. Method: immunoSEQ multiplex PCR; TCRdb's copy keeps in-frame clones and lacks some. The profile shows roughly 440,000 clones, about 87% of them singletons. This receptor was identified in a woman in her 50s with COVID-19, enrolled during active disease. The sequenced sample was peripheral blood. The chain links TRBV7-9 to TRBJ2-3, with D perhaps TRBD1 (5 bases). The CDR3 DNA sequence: TGTGCCAGCAGCTTGCAGGGCAGCACAGATACGCAGTATTTT. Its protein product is CASSLQGSTDTQYF.